This T cell receptor (beta chain) was obtained from a study of T cell responses to AZD1222 COVID-19 vaccine. Method: immunoSEQ multiplex PCR; TCRdb's copy keeps in-frame clones and lacks some. Of some 130,000 clones in the sample, less than 95% were seen once. Study results and limitations: Two AZD1222 doses significantly raised spike-specific TCR breadth and depth over controls. AZD1222 recipients seropositive at baseline numbered only six or seven.

About this clone: Its antigen is as yet unknown.

CDR3 size: 13 residues. The V gene's germline CDR1 is SGDLS and CDR2 YYNGEE. V was clipped by 0 bases and J by 7 bases, with 10 bases between them. The sample was peripheral blood, taken on day 0 of AZD1222 vaccination. The rearrangement links TRBV9 to TRBJ1-1; no clear D. This clonotype originated in an adult in good health. The CDR3 spells CASSVVGSGEAFF. DNA of the CDR3: TGTGCCAGCAGCGTAGTGGGCTCCGGTGAAGCTTTCTTT.